These 17 T cell receptor beta chains came from one sample sequenced in a study of T cell repertoires in cytomegalovirus infection. Their specific antigens are unknown. TCRdb passed the reads through MiXCR, listing each CDR3 protein once. The sample lists some 940,000 distinct CDR3 sequences, approximately 31% occurring once. The sequences come from cultured CD8+ T cells from PBMCs, collected from culture after CMV antigen stimulation. These TCRs come from a human donor in good health (CMV status not recorded). Some clones in this sample may be carry-over from other donors' samples.

Details on this clonotype: One junction end does not reproduce the germline sequence, and a read error may be involved. The genes are TRBV27 and TRBJ1-1; D ambiguous. This CDR3 is 11 amino acids long. The germline V gene encodes CDR1 MNHEY and CDR2 SMNVEV (reference sequence). The CDR3 loop is CVSSVNTEAFF. The CDR3 DNA follows: TGTGTCAGCAGTGTGAACACTGAAGCTTTCTTT.

V usage is TRBV11-2 and J usage is TRBJ1-1, with TRBD1 as a possible D gene (5 bases). Germline V gives CDR1 SGHAT, CDR2 FQNNGV. V was trimmed by 3 bases and J by 0 bases, leaving 11 bases between them. This CDR3 region has 15 residues. Here the CDR3 DNA reads TGTGCCAGCAGCTTGACAGATCGCCTGAACACTGAAGCTTTCTTT. The encoded protein is CASSLTDRLNTEAFF.

This clonotype was counted only a few times. The J gene is TRBJ2-7, the V gene TRBV20-1; D is ambiguous. Deletions cut 5 bases from V and 0 bases from J, with 14 bases between. The CDR3 has 14 amino acids. Germline values: CDR1 DFQATT, CDR2 SNEGSKA (reference sequence). The CDR3 DNA follows: TGCAGTGCTGGTCGCGGTAGTCACTCCTACGAGCAGTACTTC. It specifies CSAGRGSHSYEQYF.

This clonotype was counted only a few times. The genes are TRBV4-3 and TRBJ2-3; 11 bases fit TRBD2. The V segment lost 2 bases and the J segment 0 bases; nucleotides outside the gene matches: 7. Looked up from germline, CDR1 is LGHNA and CDR2 is YSLEER. This CDR3 contains 18 residues. The CDR3 DNA reads TGCGCCAGCAGCCAAACACGACTAGCGGGGTTAAGCACAGATACGCAGTATTTT. It translates to CASSQTRLAGLSTDTQYF.

This sequence joins TRBV7-9 and TRBJ2-3; 16 positions agree with TRBD2. V was pared by 5 bases and J by 4 bases, with 12 bases of the junction left unmatched. The CDR3 covers 19 residues. CDR1 and CDR2 from the germline V gene are SEHNR and FQNEAQ (reference sequence). This CDR3 reads CASSGRGLAGGQVPDTQYF. The CDR3 DNA reads TGTGCCAGCAGCGGCCGGGGACTAGCGGGGGGGCAAGTCCCAGATACGCAGTATTTT.

CDR3 bases: TGTGCCAGCAGCTTAGTGCTCTCCCAAGAGACCCAGTACTTC. Translated, it gives CASSLVLSQETQYF. This chain uses TRBV7-6 with TRBJ2-5; D remains unclear. Germline V lookup: CDR1 SGHVS, CDR2 FNYEAQ. The CDR3 is 14 amino acids. Deletions cut 1 base from V and 1 base from J, with 7 bases between.

Only a few counts were recorded for this clonotype. This chain connects TRBV19 to TRBJ1-6; the match to TRBD1 covers 7 bases. CDR1 is LNHDA, CDR2 SQIVND, per germline (reference sequence). The ends lost 6 bases at V and 6 bases at J; junction bases unmatched: 8. The CDR3 loop spans 15 amino acids. CDR3 sequence: CASSYRQGANSPLHF. The DNA of the CDR3 is TGTGCCAGTAGCTATCGACAGGGTGCTAATTCACCCCTCCACTTT.

As DNA, the CDR3 is TGCGCCAGCAGCCCTTCCGGGGGGTCCCCCATGAACACTGAAGCTTTCTTT. It encodes CASSPSGGSPMNTEAFF. The J gene is TRBJ1-1, the V gene TRBV4-1; tentative D call: TRBD1 (5 bases). Germline CDR1 reads MGHRA; CDR2 reads YSYEKL. This CDR3 has 17 residues. Trimming pared 4 bases from V and 0 bases from J, leaving 18 bases between.

The chain is built from TRBV6-2 or TRBV6-3 and TRBJ1-2, with unresolved D. CDR3 size: 17 residues. Trimming stripped 0 bases from V and 6 bases from J, with 20 bases between. Looked up from germline, CDR1 is MNHEY and CDR2 is SVGEGT. CDR3 protein: CASSYSLTLPGDDGYTF. CDR3 nucleotide sequence: TGTGCCAGCAGTTACTCGTTGACCTTACCCGGGGATGATGGCTACACCTTC.

The V call is TRBV6-2 or TRBV6-3, the J call TRBJ2-7, with TRBD2 identical over 11 bases. The CDR3 covers 14 residues. Germline assignment: CDR1 MNHEY and CDR2 SVGEGT. J was trimmed by 4 bases and V by 6 bases; bases with no gene match: 5. The CDR3 protein is CASSQGLAEYEQYV. CDR3 coding DNA: TGTGCCAGCAGCCAGGGACTAGCGGAATACGAGCAGTACGTC.

This clonotype appeared a few times. The chain recombines TRBV4-1 with TRBJ2-1; no clear D gene. Trimming took 1 base from V and 6 from J, leaving 10 bases between them. The V gene's germline CDR1 is MGHRA and CDR2 YSYEKL. This CDR3 is 14 amino acids long. CDR3 amino acids: CASSQGSSPNEQFF. The CDR3 DNA is TGCGCCAGCAGCCAAGGGTCAAGCCCCAATGAGCAGTTCTTC.

This clonotype has just a few counts. The rearrangement joins TRBV4-1 to TRBJ2-5; D might be TRBD2 (6 bases). V gave up 6 bases and J gave up 1 base, with 24 bases separating them. Germline CDR1 is MGHRA and CDR2 is YSYEKL. This CDR3 contains 18 residues. The CDR3 reads CASREGTWQEKGQETQYF. CDR3 nucleotide sequence: TGCGCCAGCAGGGAGGGCACGTGGCAGGAGAAAGGCCAAGAGACCCAGTACTTC.

To note about this clonotype: A read error is possible here, since a much larger clone lies one base away. This chain uses TRBV7-2 with TRBJ2-1; D ambiguous. The length of the CDR3 is 12 residues. Trimming stripped 8 bases from V and 5 bases from J, with 10 bases between. Germline assignment: CDR1 SGHTA and CDR2 FQGNSA. The CDR3 loop reads CASYAANNEQFF. In nucleotides, the CDR3 is TGTGCCAGCTACGCCGCCAACAATGAGCAGTTCTTC.

V and J are TRBV7-2 and TRBJ2-1; 9 positions agree with TRBD2. J lost 8 bases, V lost 6 bases, and 11 bases had no gene match. From germline, CDR1 is SGHTA and CDR2 FQGNSA. CDR3 length equals 15 residues. This CDR3 is CASRGRLAGRYEQFF. The CDR3 nucleotides are TGTGCCAGCAGAGGCAGGCTAGCGGGGAGGTATGAGCAGTTCTTC.

This clonotype was counted only a few times. The CDR3 coding sequence is TGTGCCAGCAGCCACGTGGGAGGAAACACTGAAGCTTTCTTT. This codes for CASSHVGGNTEAFF. The chain combines TRBV4-2 with TRBJ1-1; D not resolved. With 3 bases removed from V and 2 bases from J, the gap between germline ends came to 10 bases. This CDR3 has 14 residues. Germline V lookup: CDR1 LGHNA, CDR2 YNFKEQ.

This clonotype was observed many times. V gene TRBV7-2 combines with J gene TRBJ1-6; no firm D call. Trimming removed 3 bases from V and 9 bases from J, with 18 bases in between. The CDR3 is 16 amino acids. Germline V lookup: CDR1 SGHTA, CDR2 FQGNSA. The CDR3 coding sequence is TGTGCCAGCAGCTTGCGGCCGGGAGGGATAAGTTCACCCCTCCACTTT. Translated, it gives CASSLRPGGISSPLHF.

This clonotype was seen a handful of times. The chain employs TRBV12-3 or TRBV12-4 and TRBJ2-2; D uncertain. V dropped 5 bases and J dropped 3 bases, with 10 bases sitting between them. This CDR3 is built from 14 residues. The CDR3 loop is CASSLSVYTGELFF. The CDR3 DNA is TGTGCCAGCAGTCTCTCGGTGTACACCGGGGAGCTGTTTTTT.